The T cell receptor (beta chain) described here comes from a study of glioma-infiltrating T cells. Amplification of TCR alpha and beta CDR3 regions from RNA used iRepertoire nested multiplex PCR. Using its own MiXCR run on the multiplex PCR reads, TCRdb lists one record per CDR3 protein. Of around 390,000 distinct CDR3 sequences listed, roughly two fifths were seen once; the top ten hold 9.5% to 15%. To note about this clonotype: The germline gene is not matched at one end of the junction; a read error may be the cause.

CDR1 is MNHEY and CDR2 is SVGAGI in the germline V gene. The CDR3 loop spans 18 amino acids. This sequence joins TRBV6-5 and TRBJ2-7; 8 positions match TRBD2. Sequencing input: glioma tissue, nonneoplastic brain tissue, or PBMCs (not recorded which). This sequence originates from a human donor with low-grade glioma or glioblastoma, undergoing nonglioma brain surgery, or in good health (not recorded which). CDR3 protein: CASSYLRWREALSHEQYF. As DNA, the CDR3 is TGTGCCAGCAGTTACCTAAGGTGGCGGGAGGCCCTCTCCCACGAGCAGTACTTC.